One T cell receptor beta chain is described in this entry. The CDR3 contains 14 residues. Trimming removed 7 bases at V and 0 bases at J, with 13 bases between. Germline CDR1 is SQVTM and CDR2 is ANQGSEA. The authors extracted at least 5.5 micrograms of total RNA per sample. Primers used in a second PCR of roughly 7 to 12 cycles were a sample-barcoded 5' primer and a J-beta primer mix. Carrying 12 random nucleotides, a template-switch adaptor labeled each individual cDNA molecule. In TCRdb, the 5' RACE reads were re-called with MiXCR into one record per CDR3 protein. The repertoire consists of some 760,000 distinct CDR3 sequences, with 20% to 30% occurring once and the leading ten covering 9.4%. This sample was included in a study of blood T cells in healthy people across ages. Another study also made use of these data, one on T cells of mothers and their children. This second study says: Roughly six children and their three healthy Caucasian mothers were the donors. Reads recorded for TCR beta CDR3 numbered over 8 million per mother and some 3.3 million per child.

The TCR originated in a boy aged 5 to 17 in good health. The source material was blood. This sequence joins TRBV29-1 and TRBJ1-3; a possible D gene is TRBD1 (5 bases). The CDR3 here is CSAGETASGNTIYF. DNA for the CDR3: TGCAGCGCGGGGGAAACAGCCTCTGGAAACACCATATATTTT.